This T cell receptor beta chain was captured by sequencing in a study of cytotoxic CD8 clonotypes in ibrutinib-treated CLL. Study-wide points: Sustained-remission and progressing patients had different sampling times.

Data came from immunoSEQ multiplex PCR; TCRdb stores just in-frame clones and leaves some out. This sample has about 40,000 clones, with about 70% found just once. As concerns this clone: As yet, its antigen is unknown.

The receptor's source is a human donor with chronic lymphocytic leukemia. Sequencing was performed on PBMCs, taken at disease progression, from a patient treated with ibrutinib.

CDR3 DNA sequence: TGTGCCAGCAGTCCCTTTTCCGAGCAGTACTTC. Translation gives CASSPFSEQYF. The chain combines TRBV28 with TRBJ2-7, with D hard to call. Germline loops: CDR1 MDHEN, CDR2 SYDVKM. Trimming cost V 5 bases and J 6 bases, with 8 bases left between them. CDR3 length: 11 residues.